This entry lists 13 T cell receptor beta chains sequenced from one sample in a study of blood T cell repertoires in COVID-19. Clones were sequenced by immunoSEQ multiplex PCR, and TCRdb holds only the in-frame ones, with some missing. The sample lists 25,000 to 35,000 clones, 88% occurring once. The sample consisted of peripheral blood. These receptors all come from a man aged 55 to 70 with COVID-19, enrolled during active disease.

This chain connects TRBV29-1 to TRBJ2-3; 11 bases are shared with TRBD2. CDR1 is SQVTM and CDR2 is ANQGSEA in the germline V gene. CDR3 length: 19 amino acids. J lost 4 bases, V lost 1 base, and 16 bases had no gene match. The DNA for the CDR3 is TGCAGCGTTGAAGGGGGTAGCGGGAGGGCCGGGTTTGAGGCAGATACGCAGTATTTT. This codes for CSVEGGSGRAGFEADTQYF.

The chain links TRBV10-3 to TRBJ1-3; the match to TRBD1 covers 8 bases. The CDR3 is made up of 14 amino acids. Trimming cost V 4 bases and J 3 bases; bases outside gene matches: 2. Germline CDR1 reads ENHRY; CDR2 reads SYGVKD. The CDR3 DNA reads TGTGCCATCAGTGGGACAGGGAGTGGAAACACCATATATTTT. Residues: CAISGTGSGNTIYF.

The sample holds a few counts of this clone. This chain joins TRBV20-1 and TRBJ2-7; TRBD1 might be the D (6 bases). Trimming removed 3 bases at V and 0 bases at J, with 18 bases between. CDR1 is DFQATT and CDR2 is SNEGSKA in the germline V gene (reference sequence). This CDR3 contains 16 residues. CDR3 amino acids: CSASGEATGTSYEQYF. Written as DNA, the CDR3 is TGCAGTGCTAGTGGTGAGGCGACAGGTACCTCCTACGAGCAGTACTTC.

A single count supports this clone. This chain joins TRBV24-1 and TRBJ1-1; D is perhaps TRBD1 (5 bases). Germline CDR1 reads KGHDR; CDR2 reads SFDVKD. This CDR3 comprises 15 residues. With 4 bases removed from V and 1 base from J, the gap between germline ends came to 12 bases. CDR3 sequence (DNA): TGTGCCACCAGTGACGCGACAGAGACGAACACTGAAGCTTTCTTT. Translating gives CATSDATETNTEAFF.

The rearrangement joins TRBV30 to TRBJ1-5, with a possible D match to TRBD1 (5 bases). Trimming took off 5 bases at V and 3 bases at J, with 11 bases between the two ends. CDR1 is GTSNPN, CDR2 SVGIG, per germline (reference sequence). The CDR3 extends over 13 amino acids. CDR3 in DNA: TGTGCCTGGGGAGACAGTTACAATCAGCCCCAGCATTTT. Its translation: CAWGDSYNQPQHF.

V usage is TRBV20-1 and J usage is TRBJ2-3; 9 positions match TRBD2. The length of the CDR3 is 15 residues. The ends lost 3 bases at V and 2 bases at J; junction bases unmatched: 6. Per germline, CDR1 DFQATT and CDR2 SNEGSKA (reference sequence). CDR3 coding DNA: TGCAGTGCTAGTCGGACTAGCGACCTCACAGATACGCAGTATTTT. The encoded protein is CSASRTSDLTDTQYF.

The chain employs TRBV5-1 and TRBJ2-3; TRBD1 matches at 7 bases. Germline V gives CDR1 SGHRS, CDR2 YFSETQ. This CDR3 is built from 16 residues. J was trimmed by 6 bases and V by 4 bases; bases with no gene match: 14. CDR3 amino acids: CASSPAAQGFLDTQYF. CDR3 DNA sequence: TGCGCCAGCAGCCCCGCGGCACAGGGGTTCTTGGATACGCAGTATTTT.

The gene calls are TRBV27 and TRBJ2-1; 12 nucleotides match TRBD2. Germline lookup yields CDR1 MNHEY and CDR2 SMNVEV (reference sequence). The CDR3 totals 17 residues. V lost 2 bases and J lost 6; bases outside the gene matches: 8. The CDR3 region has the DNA TGTGCCAGCAGTTTACATCTAGCGGGAGGGTTCCCCAATGAGCAGTTCTTC. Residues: CASSLHLAGGFPNEQFF.

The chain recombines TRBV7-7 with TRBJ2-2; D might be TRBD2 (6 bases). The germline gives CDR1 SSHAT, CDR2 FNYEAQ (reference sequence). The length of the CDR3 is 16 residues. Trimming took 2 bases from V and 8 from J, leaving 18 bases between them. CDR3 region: CASSLTPGLYTGELFF. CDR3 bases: TGTGCCAGCAGCTTAACCCCGGGACTCTATACTGGGGAGCTGTTTTTT.

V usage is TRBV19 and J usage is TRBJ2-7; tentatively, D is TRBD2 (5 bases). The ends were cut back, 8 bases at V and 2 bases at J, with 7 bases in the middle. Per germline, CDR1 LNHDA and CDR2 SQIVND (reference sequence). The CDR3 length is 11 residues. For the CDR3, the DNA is TGTGCCAGTCGGGGAACCTACGAGCAGTACTTC. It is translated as CASRGTYEQYF.

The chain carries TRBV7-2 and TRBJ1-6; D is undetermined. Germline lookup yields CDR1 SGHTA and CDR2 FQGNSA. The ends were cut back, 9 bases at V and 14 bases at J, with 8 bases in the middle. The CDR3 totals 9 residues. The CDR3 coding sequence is TGTGCCAGAGAGCCGACCCTCCACTTT. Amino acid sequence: CAREPTLHF. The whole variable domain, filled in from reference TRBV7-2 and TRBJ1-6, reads GAGVSQSPSNKVTEKGKDVELRCDPISGHTALYWYRQSLGQGLEFLIYFQGNSAPDKSGLPSDRFSAERTGGSVSTLTIQRTQQEDSAVYLCAREPTLHFGNGTRLTVT.

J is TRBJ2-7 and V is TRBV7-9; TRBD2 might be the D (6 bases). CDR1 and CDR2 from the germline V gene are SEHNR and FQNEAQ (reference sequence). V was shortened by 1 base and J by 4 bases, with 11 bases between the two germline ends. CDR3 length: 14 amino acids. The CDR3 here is CASSLEPGVYEQYF. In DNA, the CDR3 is TGTGCCAGCAGCTTAGAGCCGGGAGTGTACGAGCAGTACTTC.

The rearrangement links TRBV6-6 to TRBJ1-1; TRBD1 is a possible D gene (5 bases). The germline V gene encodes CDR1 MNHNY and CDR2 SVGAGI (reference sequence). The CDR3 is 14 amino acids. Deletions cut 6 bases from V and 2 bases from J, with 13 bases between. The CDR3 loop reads CASRRWGDNTEAFF. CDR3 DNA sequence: TGTGCCAGCAGAAGATGGGGGGATAACACTGAAGCTTTCTTT.